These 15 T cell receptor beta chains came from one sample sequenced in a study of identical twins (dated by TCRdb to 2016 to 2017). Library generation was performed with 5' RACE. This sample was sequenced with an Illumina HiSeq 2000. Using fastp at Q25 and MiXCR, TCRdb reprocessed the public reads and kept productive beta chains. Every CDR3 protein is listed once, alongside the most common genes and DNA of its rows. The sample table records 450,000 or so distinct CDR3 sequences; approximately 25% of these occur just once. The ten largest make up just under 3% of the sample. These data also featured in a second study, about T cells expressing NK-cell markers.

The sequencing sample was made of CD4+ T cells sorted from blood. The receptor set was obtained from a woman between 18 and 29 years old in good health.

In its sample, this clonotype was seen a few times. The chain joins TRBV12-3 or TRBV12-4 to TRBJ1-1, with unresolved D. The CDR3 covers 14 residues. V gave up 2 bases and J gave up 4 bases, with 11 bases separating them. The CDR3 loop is CASSLNARSTEAFF. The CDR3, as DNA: TGTGCCAGCAGTTTAAACGCCCGGAGCACTGAAGCTTTCTTT.

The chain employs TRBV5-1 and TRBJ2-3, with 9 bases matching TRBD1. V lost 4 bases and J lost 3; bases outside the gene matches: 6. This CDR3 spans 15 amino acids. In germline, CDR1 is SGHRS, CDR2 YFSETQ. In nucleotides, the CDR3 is TGCGCCAGCAGCGTAGGGACAGGGACAACAGATACGCAGTATTTT. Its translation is CASSVGTGTTDTQYF.

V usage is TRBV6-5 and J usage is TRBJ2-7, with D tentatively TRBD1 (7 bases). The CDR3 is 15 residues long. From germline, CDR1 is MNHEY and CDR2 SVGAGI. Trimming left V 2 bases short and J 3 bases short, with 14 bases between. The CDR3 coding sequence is TGTGCCAGCAGTTACGGAAACAGGGGAGGCTACGAGCAGTACTTC. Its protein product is CASSYGNRGGYEQYF.

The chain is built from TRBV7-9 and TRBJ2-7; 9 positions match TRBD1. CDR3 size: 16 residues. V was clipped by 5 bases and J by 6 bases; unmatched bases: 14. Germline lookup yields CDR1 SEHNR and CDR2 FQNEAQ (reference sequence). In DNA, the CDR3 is TGTGCCAGCAGCCGACTGGGGGGACAGGGAGGGGGCGAGCAGTACTTC. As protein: CASSRLGGQGGGEQYF.

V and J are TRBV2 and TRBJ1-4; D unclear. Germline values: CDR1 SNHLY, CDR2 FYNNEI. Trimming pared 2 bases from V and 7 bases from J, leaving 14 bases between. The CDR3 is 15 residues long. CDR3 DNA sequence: TGTGCCAGCAGTGAAAACCTCTTTTATGGTGAAAAACTGTTTTTT. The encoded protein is CASSENLFYGEKLFF.

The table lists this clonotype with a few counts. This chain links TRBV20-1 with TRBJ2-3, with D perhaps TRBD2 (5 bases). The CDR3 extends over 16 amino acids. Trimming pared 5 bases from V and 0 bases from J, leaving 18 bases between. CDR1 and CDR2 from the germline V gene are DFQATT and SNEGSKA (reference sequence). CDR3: CSASPPYGGSTDTQYF. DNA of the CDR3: TGCAGTGCTTCACCCCCTTACGGCGGGAGCACAGATACGCAGTATTTT.

CDR3 bases: TGTGCTAGTGGCCCCAACTTAGTTGAGCAGTACTTC. This translates into CASGPNLVEQYF. The V gene is TRBV12-5, the J gene TRBJ2-7; no firm D call. Germline V CDR1 and CDR2: LGHNT, FRNRAP. V was pared by 6 bases and J by 7 bases, with 13 bases between. The CDR3 totals 12 residues.

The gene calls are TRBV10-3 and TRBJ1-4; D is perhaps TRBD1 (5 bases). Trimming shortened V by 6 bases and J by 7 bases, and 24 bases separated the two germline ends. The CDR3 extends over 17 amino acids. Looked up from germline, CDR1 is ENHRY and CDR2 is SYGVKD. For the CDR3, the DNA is TGTGCCATCAGGGACGACAGTGTCGGCAAAGGGAGTGAAAAACTGTTTTTT. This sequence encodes CAIRDDSVGKGSEKLFF.

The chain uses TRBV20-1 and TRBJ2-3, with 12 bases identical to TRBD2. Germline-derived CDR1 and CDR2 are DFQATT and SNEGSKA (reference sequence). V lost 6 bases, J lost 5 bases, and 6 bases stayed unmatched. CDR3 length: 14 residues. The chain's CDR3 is CSAILAGGGDTQYF. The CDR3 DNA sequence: TGCAGTGCCATACTAGCGGGGGGAGGAGATACGCAGTATTTT.

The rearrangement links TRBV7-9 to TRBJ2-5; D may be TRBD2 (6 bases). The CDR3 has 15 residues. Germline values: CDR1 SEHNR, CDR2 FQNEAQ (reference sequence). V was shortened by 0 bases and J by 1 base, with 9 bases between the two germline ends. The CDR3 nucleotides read TGTGCCAGCAGCTTAGCGGTAGCGGCCCAAGAGACCCAGTACTTC. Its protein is CASSLAVAAQETQYF.

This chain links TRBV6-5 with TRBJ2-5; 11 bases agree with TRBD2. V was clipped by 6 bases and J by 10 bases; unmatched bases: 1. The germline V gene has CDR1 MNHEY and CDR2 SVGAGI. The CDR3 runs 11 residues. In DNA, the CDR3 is TGTGCCAGCAGGGGGACTAGCGGCCAGTACTTC. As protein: CASRGTSGQYF.

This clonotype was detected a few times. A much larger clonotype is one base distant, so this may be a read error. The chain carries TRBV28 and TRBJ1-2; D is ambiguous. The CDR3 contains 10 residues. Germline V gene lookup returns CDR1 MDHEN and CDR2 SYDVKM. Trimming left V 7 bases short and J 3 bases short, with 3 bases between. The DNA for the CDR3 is TGTGCCAGCAACTACTATGGCTACACCTTC. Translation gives CASNYYGYTF.

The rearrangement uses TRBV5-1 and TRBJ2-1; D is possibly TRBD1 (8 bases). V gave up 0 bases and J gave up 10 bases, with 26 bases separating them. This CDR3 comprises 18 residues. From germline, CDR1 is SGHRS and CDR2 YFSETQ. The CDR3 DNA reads TGCGCCAGCAGCTTGGTACAGGGGGGGCGCGGGAGTCGTCCCGAGCAGTTCTTC. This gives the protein CASSLVQGGRGSRPEQFF.

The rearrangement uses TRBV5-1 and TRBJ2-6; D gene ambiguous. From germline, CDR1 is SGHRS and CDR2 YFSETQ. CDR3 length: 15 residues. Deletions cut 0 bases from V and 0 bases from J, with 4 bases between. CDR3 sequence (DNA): TGCGCCAGCAGCTTGGTGTCCTCTGGGGCCAACGTCCTGACTTTC. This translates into CASSLVSSGANVLTF. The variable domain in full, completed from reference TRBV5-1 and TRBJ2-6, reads KAGVTQTPRYLIKTRGQQVTLSCSPISGHRSVSWYQQTPGQGLQFLFEYFSETQRNKGNFPGRFSGRQFSNSRSEMNVSTLELGDSALYLCASSLVSSGANVLTFGAGSRLTVL.

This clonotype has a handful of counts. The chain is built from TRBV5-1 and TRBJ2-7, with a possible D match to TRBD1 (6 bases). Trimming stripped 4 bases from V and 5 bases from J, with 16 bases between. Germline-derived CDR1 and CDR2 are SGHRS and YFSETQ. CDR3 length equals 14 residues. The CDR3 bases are TGCGCCAGCAGCCAGACACAGGGTTACCACGAGCAGTACTTC. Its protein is CASSQTQGYHEQYF.